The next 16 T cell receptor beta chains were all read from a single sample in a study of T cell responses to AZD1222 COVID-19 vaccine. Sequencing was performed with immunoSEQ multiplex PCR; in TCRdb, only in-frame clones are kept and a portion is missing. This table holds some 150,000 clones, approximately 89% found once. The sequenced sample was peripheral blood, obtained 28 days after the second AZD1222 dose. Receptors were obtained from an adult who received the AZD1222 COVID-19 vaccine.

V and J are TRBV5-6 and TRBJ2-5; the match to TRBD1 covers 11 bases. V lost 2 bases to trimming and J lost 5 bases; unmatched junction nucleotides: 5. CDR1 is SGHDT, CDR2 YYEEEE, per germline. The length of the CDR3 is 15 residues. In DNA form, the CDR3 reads TGTGCCAGCAGCTTCGGACAGGGGGCTGGCGAGACCCAGTACTTC. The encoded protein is CASSFGQGAGETQYF.

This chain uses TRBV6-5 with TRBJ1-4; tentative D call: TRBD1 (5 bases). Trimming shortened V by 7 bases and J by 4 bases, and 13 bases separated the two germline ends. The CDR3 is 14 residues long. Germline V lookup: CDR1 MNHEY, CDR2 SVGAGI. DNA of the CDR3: TGTGCCAGCAAAAACGACAGAAATAATGAAAAACTGTTTTTT. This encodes CASKNDRNNEKLFF.

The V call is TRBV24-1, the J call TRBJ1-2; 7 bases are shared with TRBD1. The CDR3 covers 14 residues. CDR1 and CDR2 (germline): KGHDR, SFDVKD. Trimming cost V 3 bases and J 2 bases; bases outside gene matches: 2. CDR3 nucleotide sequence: TGTGCCACCAGTGATCCGGACAGGAACTATGGCTACACCTTC. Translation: CATSDPDRNYGYTF.

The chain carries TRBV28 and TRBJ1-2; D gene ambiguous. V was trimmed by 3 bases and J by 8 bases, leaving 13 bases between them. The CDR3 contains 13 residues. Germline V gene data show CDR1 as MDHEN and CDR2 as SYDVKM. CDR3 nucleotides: TGTGCCAGCAGTTTCACTTCATCGGCCGGCTACACCTTC. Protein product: CASSFTSSAGYTF.

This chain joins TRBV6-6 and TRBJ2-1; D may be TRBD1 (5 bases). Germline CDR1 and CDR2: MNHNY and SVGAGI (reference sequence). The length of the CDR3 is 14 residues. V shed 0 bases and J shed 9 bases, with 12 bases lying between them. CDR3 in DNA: TGTGCCAGCAGTTACTCGACGTATGGGGCTGAGCAGTTCTTC. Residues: CASSYSTYGAEQFF.

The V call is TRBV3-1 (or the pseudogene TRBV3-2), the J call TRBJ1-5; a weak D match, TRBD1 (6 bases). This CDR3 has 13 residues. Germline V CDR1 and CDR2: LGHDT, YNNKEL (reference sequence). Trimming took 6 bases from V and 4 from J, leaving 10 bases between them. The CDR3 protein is CASSLTGNQPQHF. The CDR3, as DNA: TGTGCCAGCAGTCTAACAGGGAATCAGCCCCAGCATTTT.

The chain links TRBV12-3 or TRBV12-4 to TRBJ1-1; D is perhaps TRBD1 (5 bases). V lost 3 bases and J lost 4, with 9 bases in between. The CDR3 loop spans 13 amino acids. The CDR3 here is CASSLGGGTEAFF. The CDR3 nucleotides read TGTGCCAGCAGTTTGGGGGGTGGCACTGAAGCTTTCTTT.

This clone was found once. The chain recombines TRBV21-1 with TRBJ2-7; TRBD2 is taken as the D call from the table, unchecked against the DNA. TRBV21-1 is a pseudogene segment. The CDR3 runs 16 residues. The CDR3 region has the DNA TGTGCCAGCATGACTAGCGGGAGGCTGAGCTCCTACGAGCAGTACTTC. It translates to CASMTSGRLSSYEQYF.

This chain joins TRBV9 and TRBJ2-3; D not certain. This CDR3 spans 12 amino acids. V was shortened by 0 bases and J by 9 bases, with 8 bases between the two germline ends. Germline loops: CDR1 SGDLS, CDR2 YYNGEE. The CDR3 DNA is TGTGCCAGCAGCGTAGCTTTGGACACGCAGTATTTT. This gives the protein CASSVALDTQYF.

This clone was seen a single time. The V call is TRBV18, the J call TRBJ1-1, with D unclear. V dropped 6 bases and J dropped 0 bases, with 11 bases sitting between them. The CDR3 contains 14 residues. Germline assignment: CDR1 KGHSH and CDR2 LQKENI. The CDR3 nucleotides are TGTGCCAGCTCCATTGAAGTCGTGAACACTGAAGCTTTCTTT. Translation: CASSIEVVNTEAFF.

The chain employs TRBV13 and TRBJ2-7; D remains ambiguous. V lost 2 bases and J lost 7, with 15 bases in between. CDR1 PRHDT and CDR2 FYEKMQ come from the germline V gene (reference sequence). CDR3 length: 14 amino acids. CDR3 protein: CASSLSSRVGEQYF. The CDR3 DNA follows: TGTGCCAGCAGCTTAAGTTCCCGGGTCGGGGAGCAGTACTTC.

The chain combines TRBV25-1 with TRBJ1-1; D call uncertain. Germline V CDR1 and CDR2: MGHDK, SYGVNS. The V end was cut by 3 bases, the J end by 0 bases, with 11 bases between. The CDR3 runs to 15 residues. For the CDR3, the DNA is TGTGCCAGCAGTGAGGGTTTCGGTATGAACACTGAAGCTTTCTTT. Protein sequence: CASSEGFGMNTEAFF. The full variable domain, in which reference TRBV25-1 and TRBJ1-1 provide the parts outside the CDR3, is EADIYQTPRYLVIGTGKKITLECSQTMGHDKMYWYQQDPGMELHLIHYSYGVNSTEKGDLSSESTVSRIRTEHFPLTLESARPSHTSQYLCASSEGFGMNTEAFFGQGTRLTVV.

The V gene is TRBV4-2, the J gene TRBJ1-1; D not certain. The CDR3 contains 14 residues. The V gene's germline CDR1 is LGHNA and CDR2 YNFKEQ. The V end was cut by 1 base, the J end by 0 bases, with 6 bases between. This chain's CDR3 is CASSQGSLNTEAFF. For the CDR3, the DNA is TGTGCCAGCAGCCAAGGGTCGTTGAACACTGAAGCTTTCTTT.

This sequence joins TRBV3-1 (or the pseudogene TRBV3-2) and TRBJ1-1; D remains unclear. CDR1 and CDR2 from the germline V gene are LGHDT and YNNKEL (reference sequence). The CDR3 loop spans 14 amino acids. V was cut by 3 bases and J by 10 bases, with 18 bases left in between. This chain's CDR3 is CASSQTGGRSGAFF. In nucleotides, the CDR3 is TGTGCCAGCAGCCAGACCGGCGGGCGGAGTGGAGCTTTCTTT.

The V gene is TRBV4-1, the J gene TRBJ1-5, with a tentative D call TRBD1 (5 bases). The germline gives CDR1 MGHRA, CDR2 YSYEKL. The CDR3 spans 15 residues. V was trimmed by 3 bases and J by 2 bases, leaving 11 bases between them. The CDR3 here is CASSQGRGGNQPQHF. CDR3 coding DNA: TGCGCCAGCAGCCAGGGACGGGGCGGCAATCAGCCCCAGCATTTT.

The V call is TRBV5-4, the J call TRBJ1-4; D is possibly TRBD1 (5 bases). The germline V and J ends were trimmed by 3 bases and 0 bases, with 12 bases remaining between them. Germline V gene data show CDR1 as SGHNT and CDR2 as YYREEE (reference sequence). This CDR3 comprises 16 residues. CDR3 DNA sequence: TGTGCCAGCAGCTGGGACGGAGGGACAACTAATGAAAAACTGTTTTTT. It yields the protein CASSWDGGTTNEKLFF.